The 14 T cell receptor beta chains listed next were all sequenced from one sample in a study of T cell responses to AZD1222 COVID-19 vaccine. This table comes from immunoSEQ multiplex PCR, and its TCRdb copy is limited to in-frame clones, with some not included. This table has about 270,000 clones, 90% to 95% appearing once. This specimen consisted of peripheral blood, obtained 28 days after the second AZD1222 dose. Every receptor here comes from an adult who received the AZD1222 COVID-19 vaccine.

The chain has TRBV9 and TRBJ2-3; D may be TRBD2 (6 bases). The V gene's germline CDR1 is SGDLS and CDR2 YYNGEE. Trimming left V 4 bases short and J 2 bases short, with 41 bases between. This CDR3 spans 24 amino acids. The CDR3 loop reads CASSWRGASAGGLRIGGNTDTQYF. The CDR3, as DNA: TGTGCCAGCAGCTGGAGGGGAGCTAGCGCCGGTGGTCTCCGTATAGGCGGGAACACAGATACGCAGTATTTT.

This clone was recorded only once. The V and J genes are TRBV27 and TRBJ1-3; 7 bases fit TRBD1. In germline, CDR1 is MNHEY, CDR2 SMNVEV (reference sequence). V lost 2 bases to trimming and J lost 2 bases; unmatched junction nucleotides: 6. This CDR3 contains 16 residues. The CDR3 coding sequence is TGTGCCAGCAGTTTACGACAGGGCGAGCCTGGAAACACCATATATTTT. It yields the protein CASSLRQGEPGNTIYF.

The chain uses TRBV6-5 and TRBJ1-2; D is undetermined. V lost 11 bases and J 6 bases, leaving 16 bases between the germline ends. The CDR3 totals 12 residues. Germline CDR1 MNHEY, CDR2 SVGAGI. The CDR3 sequence: CAVAGEYDGYTF. The CDR3 DNA is TGTGCCGTCGCCGGGGAATACGATGGCTACACCTTC.

This chain connects TRBV5-1 to TRBJ1-1; TRBD1 agrees at 9 bases. The CDR3 length is 13 residues. Germline lookup yields CDR1 SGHRS and CDR2 YFSETQ. The V and J ends lost 4 bases and 3 bases, in that order; junction bases with no gene match: 1. CDR3 amino acids: CASSRTGDTEAFF. DNA of the CDR3: TGCGCCAGCAGCCGGACAGGGGACACTGAAGCTTTCTTT.

The rearrangement links TRBV5-4 to TRBJ2-5; 8 bases align to TRBD2. The CDR3 is made up of 17 amino acids. Germline CDR1 SGHNT, CDR2 YYREEE (reference sequence). V shed 3 bases and J 5 bases; nucleotides not matched to a gene: 15. In nucleotides, the CDR3 is TGTGCCAGCAGCTCGGGACTAGACCCAGCACGGGGGGAGACCCAGTACTTC. Residues: CASSSGLDPARGETQYF. The variable domain in full, completed from reference TRBV5-4 and TRBJ2-5, reads ETGVTQSPTHLIKTRGQQVTLRCSSQSGHNTVSWYQQALGQGPQFIFQYYREEENGRGNFPPRFSGLQFPNYSSELNVNALELDDSALYLCASSSGLDPARGETQYFGPGTRLLVL.

The rearrangement joins TRBV20-1 to TRBJ1-1; D is uncertain. Germline CDR1 reads DFQATT; CDR2 reads SNEGSKA (reference sequence). The CDR3 runs 11 residues. The DNA of the CDR3 is TGCAGGGAAAAGGGGAACACTGAAGCTTTCTTT. This translates into CREKGNTEAFF.

The J gene is TRBJ2-7, the V gene TRBV5-1; D may correspond to TRBD1 or TRBD2 (5 bases each). V gave up 7 bases and J gave up 4 bases, with 15 bases separating them. The CDR3 totals 13 residues. Germline values: CDR1 SGHRS, CDR2 YFSETQ. CDR3 region: CASHRDGFYEQYF. For the CDR3, the DNA is TGCGCCAGCCACCGGGACGGATTTTACGAGCAGTACTTC.

The chain links TRBV2 to TRBJ1-6; D unclear. Between the trimmed V and J ends, which lost 4 bases and 10 bases, there was a span of 14 bases. CDR1 and CDR2 from the germline V gene are SNHLY and FYNNEI. The CDR3 totals 14 residues. For the CDR3, the DNA is TGTGCCAGCAGTGTCGCAGCTCCGGGGTCACCCCTCCACTTT. It encodes CASSVAAPGSPLHF.

The V call is TRBV2, the J call TRBJ2-2, with D possibly TRBD2 on 6 matching bases. Germline V lookup: CDR1 SNHLY, CDR2 FYNNEI. CDR3 length: 16 amino acids. Between the trimmed V and J ends, which lost 4 bases and 4 bases, there was a span of 16 bases. The CDR3 coding sequence is TGTGCCAGCAGTGTATCGGGACTGCGAGGCACCGGGGAGCTGTTTTTT. As protein: CASSVSGLRGTGELFF.

The rearrangement uses TRBV7-2 and TRBJ2-2; 8 nucleotides align to TRBD1. The CDR3 spans 17 residues. Losses at the gene ends were 3 bases for V and 4 bases for J; bases not matched to a gene: 10. Germline CDR1 and CDR2: SGHTA and FQGNSA. CDR3 DNA sequence: TGTGCCAGCAGCTTGGGATCAGGGGGCGCCGGCACCGGGGAGCTGTTTTTT. It is translated as CASSLGSGGAGTGELFF.

The chain has TRBV18 and TRBJ1-1; D is ambiguous. The CDR3 covers 13 residues. CDR1 and CDR2 (germline): KGHSH, LQKENI. The V and J ends lost 3 bases and 3 bases respectively, with 8 bases between them. CDR3 sequence reads: CASSPGLDTEAFF. The CDR3 coding sequence is TGTGCCAGCTCACCGGGTTTAGACACTGAAGCTTTCTTT.

The chain has TRBV9 and TRBJ1-2; the match to TRBD1 covers 10 bases. J was trimmed by 6 bases and V by 6 bases; bases with no gene match: 8. CDR1 is SGDLS and CDR2 is YYNGEE in the germline V gene. This CDR3 is 14 amino acids long. Written as DNA, the CDR3 is TGTGCCAGCAACCGAGGGGACAGGGGCGATGGCTACACCTTC. Translating it yields CASNRGDRGDGYTF.

The chain employs TRBV9 and TRBJ1-6, with 9 bases aligning to TRBD1. The CDR3 length is 16 residues. Germline assignment: CDR1 SGDLS and CDR2 YYNGEE. The V gene end was trimmed by 3 bases and the J gene end by 8 bases; junction bases not matched to a gene: 9. The CDR3 here is CASSGPRTGADSPLHF. In DNA form, the CDR3 reads TGTGCCAGCAGCGGCCCACGGACAGGGGCGGATTCACCCCTCCACTTT.

The chain recombines TRBV7-2 with TRBJ1-1; no clear D gene. The CDR3 loop spans 14 amino acids. Germline V lookup: CDR1 SGHTA, CDR2 FQGNSA. Trimming pared 5 bases from V and 0 bases from J, leaving 10 bases between. CDR3 loop: CASSLHTVNTEAFF. CDR3 bases: TGTGCCAGCAGCCTACACACGGTGAACACTGAAGCTTTCTTT.